The clone carrying this T cell receptor (beta chain) was seen a few times. The antigen is not known. The entry originates in a study of molecular identifiers for immune sequencing clone quantification. Overall study results and limits: Spiked Jurkat TCR RNA equivalent to one cell was reportedly detectable in roughly 1 million naive cells.

Listed TCR primers and previously described methods were used for bulk TCR libraries. TCRdb used MiXCR to reprocess the PCR reads, holding one entry per CDR3 protein. Among about 640,000 distinct CDR3 sequences listed, 20% were seen once. This CDR3 comprises 16 residues. Germline CDR1 is LNHNV and CDR2 is YYDKDF (reference sequence). V lost 1 base and J lost 2, with 14 bases in between. The chain recombines TRBV15 with TRBJ1-2; D gene uncertain. Specimen: naive CD8+ T cells from blood, with Jurkat cell RNA spiked in. The subset is: FACS-sorted CD8+CD4-CCR7+CD45RA+ naive T cells. This TCR came from a human donor in good health. Some libraries in this study had Jurkat cell RNA spiked in. The CDR3 nucleotides read TGTGCCACCAGCAGAGGAAATAAACATTCAAACTATGGCTACACCTTC. Translation gives CATSRGNKHSNYGYTF.